Shown below are 20 T cell receptor beta chains from a single sample sequenced in a study of memory CD4+ T cells and cytomegalovirus serostatus. Single viable CD3+CD4+CD8-CD45RO+ cells were sorted as the memory CD4+ T cells. Sequenced by immunoSEQ multiplex PCR; TCRdb stores in-frame clones only, minus some. Of about 61,000 clones in the sample, 82% were seen once. Sequenced material: memory CD4+ T cells from blood. These receptors originate from an adult in good health and CMV-seronegative.

The CDR3 coding sequence is TGCGCCAGCAGCTTGGCCACGGTGGGGAACACTGAAGCTTTCTTT. It translates to CASSLATVGNTEAFF. This chain joins TRBV5-1 and TRBJ1-1; D ambiguous. Deletions cut 0 bases from V and 1 base from J, with 10 bases between. The CDR3 spans 15 residues. CDR1 and CDR2 from the germline V gene are SGHRS and YFSETQ.

This chain joins TRBV10-1 and TRBJ1-3; no clear D gene. The V and J ends lost 3 bases and 0 bases respectively, with 12 bases between them. Germline lookup yields CDR1 WNHNN and CDR2 SYGVQD (reference sequence). The CDR3 is 16 amino acids. DNA for the CDR3: TGCGCCAGCAGTGATCAGGCATCACCCTCTGGAAACACCATATATTTT. Its translation is CASSDQASPSGNTIYF.

The rearrangement joins TRBV5-1 to TRBJ2-2; weak D call: TRBD1 (5 bases). With 4 bases removed from V and 1 base from J, the gap between germline ends came to 11 bases. CDR1 SGHRS and CDR2 YFSETQ come from the germline V gene. The CDR3 is 15 amino acids. The CDR3 region has the DNA TGCGCCAGCAGCGTGGCGCAGGGGAACACCGGGGAGCTGTTTTTT. Translated: CASSVAQGNTGELFF.

This chain joins TRBV6-1 and TRBJ2-5, with a possible D match to TRBD1 (5 bases). The CDR3 spans 15 residues. Germline V gene sequence: CDR1 MNHNS, CDR2 SASEGT. Trimming left V 5 bases short and J 2 bases short, with 15 bases between. The DNA for the CDR3 is TGTGCCAGCAGTACCCGAGGACATCCTCAAGAGACCCAGTACTTC. Translated, it gives CASSTRGHPQETQYF.

This chain's CDR3 is CASRGTGLNTGELFF. CDR3 coding DNA: TGCGCCAGCCGCGGGACAGGCTTGAACACCGGGGAGCTGTTTTTT. The V gene is TRBV5-1, the J gene TRBJ2-2; the match to TRBD1 covers 8 bases. Trimming removed 7 bases from V and 1 base from J; junction bases left unmatched: 6. The germline V gene encodes CDR1 SGHRS and CDR2 YFSETQ. The CDR3 extends over 15 amino acids.

The V and J genes are TRBV29-1 and TRBJ1-2; TRBD1 matches at 9 bases. The length of the CDR3 is 13 residues. V was pared by 3 bases and J by 6 bases, with 5 bases of the junction left unmatched. Germline V gene sequence: CDR1 SQVTM, CDR2 ANQGSEA. The chain's CDR3 is CSVEPGQGDGYTF. CDR3 DNA: TGCAGCGTTGAGCCGGGACAGGGTGATGGCTACACCTTC. The full variable domain, in which reference TRBV29-1 and TRBJ1-2 provide the parts outside the CDR3, is SAVISQKPSRDICQRGTSLTIQCQVDSQVTMMFWYRQQPGQSLTLIATANQGSEATYESGFVIDKFPISRPNLTFSTLTVSNMSPEDSSIYLCSVEPGQGDGYTFGSGTRLTVV.

This clone was seen a single time. CDR3 bases: TGTGCCAGCAGTCCAGAGGCCGGGGAGCTGTTTTTT. It specifies CASSPEAGELFF. The chain combines TRBV2 with TRBJ2-2; no firm D call. The CDR3 is 12 residues long. Trimming removed 5 bases from V and 6 bases from J, with 7 bases in between. Per the germline V gene, CDR1 is SNHLY and CDR2 is FYNNEI. The full variable domain, rest sourced from reference TRBV2 and TRBJ2-2, is EPEVTQTPSHQVTQMGQEVILRCVPISNHLYFYWYRQILGQKVEFLVSFYNNEISEKSEIFDDQFSVERPDGSNFTLKIRSTKLEDSAMYFCASSPEAGELFFGEGSRLTVL.

The rearrangement links TRBV6-5 to TRBJ1-2; D call uncertain. V was trimmed by 2 bases and J by 8 bases, leaving 12 bases between them. Germline assignment: CDR1 MNHEY and CDR2 SVGAGI. CDR3 size: 13 residues. The CDR3 DNA reads as TGTGCCAGCAGTTACGGGCAGCCGCGGGGCTACACCTTC. It codes for CASSYGQPRGYTF.

V gene TRBV7-9 combines with J gene TRBJ2-3; no firm D call. V was clipped by 4 bases and J by 1 base, with 9 bases between them. This CDR3 region has 14 residues. Germline CDR1 is SEHNR and CDR2 is FQNEAQ (reference sequence). The DNA of the CDR3 is TGTGCCAGCAGCTCTCTTAGGGGCACAGATACGCAGTATTTT. Amino acids: CASSSLRGTDTQYF.

The V gene is TRBV11-1, the J gene TRBJ2-1; weak D call: TRBD1 (6 bases). The CDR3 is 15 residues long. The V end was cut by 1 base, the J end by 5 bases, with 12 bases between. Germline V gene lookup returns CDR1 SGHAT and CDR2 FQDESV (reference sequence). As DNA, the CDR3 is TGTGCCAGCAGCTTAGGCCCCACAGGGAACAATGAGCAGTTCTTC. Its protein product is CASSLGPTGNNEQFF.

The chain carries TRBV5-6 and TRBJ2-2, with D unclear. CDR1 and CDR2 (germline): SGHDT, YYEEEE. Trimming stripped 1 base from V and 2 bases from J, with 0 bases between. This CDR3 is 12 amino acids long. The DNA for the CDR3 is TGTGCCAGCAGCTTGAACACCGGGGAGCTGTTTTTT. Its protein product is CASSLNTGELFF.

This chain uses TRBV20-1 with TRBJ2-1; a weak D match, TRBD1 (6 bases). Germline values: CDR1 DFQATT, CDR2 SNEGSKA (reference sequence). CDR3 length: 11 residues. Between the trimmed V and J ends, which lost 2 bases and 10 bases, there was a span of 9 bases. The DNA for the CDR3 is TGCAGTGCTAGACAAGGACAGGAGCAGTTCTTC. Protein sequence: CSARQGQEQFF.

This chain joins TRBV27 and TRBJ2-1; 15 nucleotides align to TRBD2. The CDR3 spans 17 residues. Germline V gene data show CDR1 as MNHEY and CDR2 as SMNVEV (reference sequence). V was clipped by 6 bases and J by 9 bases; unmatched bases: 12. The CDR3 bases are TGTGCCAGCAGGAAGGGACTAGCGGGAGGACGAGTTAGTGAGCAGTTCTTC. Its translation is CASRKGLAGGRVSEQFF.

This clone was counted a few times. The chain couples TRBV2 to TRBJ2-7; TRBD1 matches at 8 bases. J lost 4 bases, V lost 8 bases, and 7 bases had no gene match. Germline V gene data show CDR1 as SNHLY and CDR2 as FYNNEI. The CDR3 is 13 residues long. The CDR3 here is CASEDRATYEQYF. The CDR3 DNA follows: TGTGCCAGCGAGGACAGGGCAACATACGAGCAGTACTTC.

CDR3 in amino acids: CASSLGEGQPQHF. In nucleotides, the CDR3 is TGTGCCAGCAGCCTTGGGGAGGGTCAGCCCCAGCATTTT. The rearrangement links TRBV28 to TRBJ1-5; D is unclear. Germline values: CDR1 MDHEN, CDR2 SYDVKM. CDR3 length: 13 amino acids. Trimming removed 6 bases from V and 6 bases from J, with 12 bases in between.

This clone was seen just once. The gene calls are TRBV4-1 and TRBJ1-1, with TRBD1 matching 7 bases. V dropped 2 bases and J dropped 2; count of bases not matched to a gene: 14. Germline V gene data show CDR1 as MGHRA and CDR2 as YSYEKL. This CDR3 has 18 amino acids. This CDR3 reads CASSQTGVARAGNTEAFF. CDR3 nucleotides: TGCGCCAGCAGCCAAACAGGGGTGGCCCGAGCTGGTAACACTGAAGCTTTCTTT.

This clone has a single count. The J gene is TRBJ2-2, the V gene TRBV12-5; D call uncertain. V lost 5 bases, J lost 7 bases, and 8 bases lay in between. This CDR3 contains 12 residues. Germline V gives CDR1 LGHNT, CDR2 FRNRAP. CDR3 sequence (DNA): TGTGCTAGTGGTCTATATATCGGGGAGCTGTTTTTT. Protein sequence: CASGLYIGELFF. The variable domain in full, with the rest retrieved from reference TRBV12-5 and TRBJ2-2, is DARVTQTPRHKVTEMGQEVTMRCQPILGHNTVFWYRQTMMQGLELLAYFRNRAPLDDSGMPKDRFSAEMPDATLATLKIQPSEPRDSAVYFCASGLYIGELFFGEGSRLTVL.

The gene calls are TRBV9 and TRBJ1-3; D call uncertain. The CDR3 is made up of 16 amino acids. Germline V gives CDR1 SGDLS, CDR2 YYNGEE. V lost 0 bases to trimming and J lost 0 bases, with 10 bases between them. CDR3 bases: TGTGCCAGCAGCGTAGATGGGAGCCGCTCTGGAAACACCATATATTTT. This codes for CASSVDGSRSGNTIYF.

The chain recombines TRBV14 with TRBJ1-2; D gene uncertain. The CDR3 has 13 amino acids. Germline-derived CDR1 and CDR2 are SGHDN and FVKESK. V shed 2 bases and J shed 0 bases, with 4 bases lying between them. CDR3: CASSQSANYGYTF. CDR3 nucleotides: TGTGCCAGCAGCCAATCAGCTAACTATGGCTACACCTTC. The full variable domain, completed using reference TRBV14 and TRBJ1-2, is EAGVTQFPSHSVIEKGQTVTLRCDPISGHDNLYWYRRVMGKEIKFLLHFVKESKQDESGMPNNRFLAERTGGTYSTLKVQPAELEDSGVYFCASSQSANYGYTFGSGTRLTVV.

The chain recombines TRBV27 with TRBJ1-1, with D possibly matching TRBD1 (6 bases). CDR1 and CDR2 from the germline V gene are MNHEY and SMNVEV (reference sequence). Trimming took 4 bases from V and 6 from J, leaving 15 bases between them. CDR3 length: 14 residues. The CDR3 loop is CASSSLRGMAEAFF. The CDR3 coding sequence is TGTGCCAGCAGTTCCCTCAGGGGTATGGCTGAAGCTTTCTTT.